This paragraph reports one TCR beta chain. Its antigen is unidentified. The data belong to a study of blood T cells in healthy people across ages. Study-wide points: Bulk PBMC profiling left naive and antigen-experienced comparisons inconclusive.

A second about 6 to 11 cycle PCR used barcoded and J-beta primers. TCRdb processed the 5' RACE reads anew with MiXCR; each CDR3 protein has one entry. The table has 760,000 or so distinct CDR3 sequences, approximately 25% seen once. V lost 7 bases, J lost 3 bases, and 8 bases stayed unmatched. Looked up from germline, CDR1 is LNHDA and CDR2 is SQIVND (reference sequence). This CDR3 contains 15 residues. These data were likewise used in another study, on T cells of mothers and their children. From that second work: Using approximately 1.5 ug per 15 ul, all extracted RNA underwent cDNA synthesis. Sequencing returned over 8 million TCR beta CDR3 reads per mother and several million per child. Whether pairs are related or unrelated, thymic selection shapes their TCR recombination output in much the same way.

The chain employs TRBV19 and TRBJ2-1; 8 bases line up with TRBD1. The sequencing sample was made of blood. This TCR derives from a boy aged 5-17 years in good health. The CDR3 sequence is CASTPGQGHYNEQFF. The DNA for the CDR3 is TGTGCCAGTACCCCCGGACAGGGTCACTACAATGAGCAGTTCTTC.